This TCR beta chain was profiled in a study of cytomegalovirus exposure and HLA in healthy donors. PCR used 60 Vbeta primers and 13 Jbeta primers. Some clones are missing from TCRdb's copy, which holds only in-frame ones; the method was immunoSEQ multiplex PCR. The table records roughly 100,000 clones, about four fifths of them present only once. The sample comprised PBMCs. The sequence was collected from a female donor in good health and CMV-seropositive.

Written as DNA, the CDR3 is TGCGCCAGCAGGGTGCGGACGGGAAACACCGGGGAGCTGTTTTTT. Translated, it gives CASRVRTGNTGELFF. V usage is TRBV5-1 and J usage is TRBJ2-2; tentatively, D is TRBD2 (5 bases). Germline loops: CDR1 SGHRS, CDR2 YFSETQ. Trimming removed 5 bases from V and 2 bases from J, with 13 bases in between. CDR3 length: 15 residues.